The entry that follows covers one T cell receptor (beta chain) sequence. This CDR3 region has 16 residues. Germline loops: CDR1 SGHRS, CDR2 YFSETQ. Trimming took 6 bases from V and 7 from J, leaving 22 bases between them. Clones were sequenced by immunoSEQ multiplex PCR, and TCRdb holds only the in-frame ones, with some missing. The sample has approximately 250,000 clones, around 87% seen once. The record originates from a study of blood T cell repertoires in COVID-19. The origin of this receptor is a woman aged 55-70 years with COVID-19, enrolled during active disease. This chain connects TRBV5-1 to TRBJ2-2, with a weak D call TRBD2 (6 bases). Sequenced sample: peripheral blood. CDR3 sequence reads: CASNRQPSGVGGELFF. DNA for the CDR3: TGCGCCAGCAACAGACAGCCCTCGGGGGTTGGCGGGGAGCTGTTTTTT.